The source of this T cell receptor beta chain is a study of graft-versus-host responses after intestinal transplantation. The study, taken as a whole, reports: Marrow from the recipient contained GvH clones, some of which had appeared first in ileum or blood.

Trimming shortened V by 3 bases and J by 2 bases, and 10 bases separated the two germline ends. CDR1 is LNHDA, CDR2 SQIVND, per germline (reference sequence). The CDR3 extends over 14 amino acids. Profiling relied on immunoSEQ multiplex PCR, and the TCRdb table lists in-frame clones only, not all of them. This table has around 99,000 clones, roughly 89% appearing once. The sample holds one count of this clone. Its antigen is unknown. This clonotype was obtained from a human donor who was the organ donor for an intestinal transplant. The sequences come from unstimulated CD4+ T cells sorted from spleen or lymph node cells, collected before transplant. The gene calls are TRBV19 and TRBJ1-2, with a weak D call TRBD1 (5 bases). Written as DNA, the CDR3 is TGTGCCAGTAGTATGGTAGGGGTCAACTATGGCTACACCTTC. The encoded protein is CASSMVGVNYGYTF.